A single sample gave rise to the 22 T cell receptor beta chains below, sequenced in a study of Graves' ophthalmopathy and Graves' hyperthyroidism. As the template, RNA transcripts were used to amplify TCR beta CDR3 regions. Investigators did first-round RT-PCR with HTBI primers, then second-round multiplex PCR. One entry per CDR3 protein, called by TCRdb with MiXCR from the multiplex PCR reads. Of about 410,000 distinct CDR3 sequences in the sample, 15% to 20% were seen once. Sequences were obtained from peripheral blood. The origin of the receptors is a woman under 30 with Graves' ophthalmopathy.

This clonotype was recorded at least ten times. The rearrangement uses TRBV7-3 and TRBJ1-5; D may be TRBD1 (5 bases). V lost 1 base, J lost 0 bases, and 16 bases lay in between. CDR3 length equals 18 residues. Germline V CDR1 and CDR2: SGHTA, FQGTGA. This chain's CDR3 is CASSLNRGTHYSNQPQHF. CDR3 nucleotide sequence: TGTGCCAGCAGCTTAAATCGGGGGACCCATTATAGCAATCAGCCCCAGCATTTT.

The rearrangement uses TRBV7-3 and TRBJ2-7, with 7 bases lining up with TRBD1. CDR3 length equals 15 residues. In germline, CDR1 is SGHTA, CDR2 FQGTGA. The J segment lost 3 bases and the V segment lost 5 bases, leaving 10 bases of the junction unmatched. For the CDR3, the DNA is TGTGCCAGCAGCCCCAGGGGGAACGGATACTACGAGCAGTACTTC. Its translation: CASSPRGNGYYEQYF.

This clonotype was counted many times. The gene calls are TRBV28 and TRBJ2-1; 10 positions match TRBD1. V shed 4 bases, J shed 7 bases, and the junction held 4 bases outside the gene matches. This CDR3 is 14 amino acids long. Germline V CDR1 and CDR2: MDHEN, SYDVKM. As DNA, the CDR3 is TGTGCCAGCAGTTGGACAGGGGGATGGAATGAGCAGTTCTTC. This codes for CASSWTGGWNEQFF.

This clonotype was counted at least ten times. The chain uses TRBV5-5 and TRBJ1-1; D is ambiguous. Germline V lookup: CDR1 SGHKS, CDR2 YYEKEE (reference sequence). Trimming stripped 2 bases from V and 3 bases from J, with 14 bases between. The CDR3 runs to 15 residues. The CDR3: CASSFGEGWDTEAFF. DNA for the CDR3: TGTGCCAGCAGCTTCGGGGAGGGATGGGACACTGAAGCTTTCTTT.

The CDR3 protein is CASSQAGTSGRAGHIQYF. The CDR3 DNA reads TGTGCCAGCAGCCAAGCCGGGACTAGCGGGAGGGCCGGGCACATTCAGTACTTC. The genes are TRBV4-2 and TRBJ2-4; 16 bases line up with TRBD2. CDR1 is LGHNA, CDR2 YNFKEQ, per germline. CDR3 length equals 18 residues. V lost 1 base and J lost 8; bases outside the gene matches: 8.

This chain links TRBV6-1 with TRBJ1-1, with D unresolved. The CDR3 consists of 14 residues. With 6 bases removed from V and 4 bases from J, the gap between germline ends came to 15 bases. The V gene's germline CDR1 is MNHNS and CDR2 SASEGT. CDR3 bases: TGTGCCAGCAGACCCGGGCCTGGGGTCACTGAAGCTTTCTTT. It translates to CASRPGPGVTEAFF.

This clonotype was observed at least ten times. V and J are TRBV10-1 and TRBJ2-2; possible D gene TRBD1, 6 bases. The CDR3 totals 16 residues. Germline V lookup: CDR1 WNHNN, CDR2 SYGVQD (reference sequence). Trimming removed 4 bases from V and 0 bases from J, with 12 bases in between. CDR3 nucleotides: TGCGCCAGCAGTGGATCCGGGACATCGAACACCGGGGAGCTGTTTTTT. Protein product: CASSGSGTSNTGELFF.

The chain joins TRBV5-1 to TRBJ2-5; the match to TRBD1 covers 9 bases. V was clipped by 7 bases and J by 5 bases; unmatched bases: 0. CDR1 and CDR2 from the germline V gene are SGHRS and YFSETQ. CDR3 length: 11 residues. The CDR3 bases are TGCGCCAGCGGGACAGGGGAGACCCAGTACTTC. It translates to CASGTGETQYF.

Ten or more counts support this clonotype. This chain links TRBV5-1 with TRBJ1-1; D gene unclear. V lost 0 bases to trimming and J lost 1 base, with 10 bases between them. The CDR3 sequence is 15 residues long. Germline CDR1 reads SGHRS; CDR2 reads YFSETQ. CDR3 coding DNA: TGCGCCAGCAGCTTGGCCGAGACGGAGAACACTGAAGCTTTCTTT. It yields the protein CASSLAETENTEAFF.

The chain links TRBV6-2 or TRBV6-3 to TRBJ2-7; 9 nucleotides line up with TRBD1. The junction had 15 bases not matched to a gene; V was cut back by 6 bases and J by 6 bases. This CDR3 has 16 amino acids. The germline gives CDR1 MNHEY, CDR2 SVGEGT. The CDR3 region is CASRSSRDREVFEQYF. In DNA form, the CDR3 reads TGTGCCAGCAGGTCTTCCCGGGACAGGGAGGTCTTCGAGCAGTACTTC.

The chain uses TRBV7-2 and TRBJ2-4; 14 bases match TRBD2. CDR1 and CDR2 (germline): SGHTA, FQGNSA. The CDR3 consists of 17 residues. Germline trimming cut 2 bases from V and 8 bases from J; bases unmatched to any gene: 8. Here the CDR3 reads CASSLTGLAGDGDIQYF. Written as DNA, the CDR3 is TGTGCCAGCAGCTTAACGGGACTAGCGGGAGATGGAGACATTCAGTACTTC.

This clonotype was detected ten times or more. The chain couples TRBV20-1 to TRBJ2-7, with D tentatively TRBD2 (7 bases). The CDR3 has 11 residues. Trimming stripped 6 bases from V and 4 bases from J, with 10 bases between. Germline V gene lookup returns CDR1 DFQATT and CDR2 SNEGSKA (reference sequence). The CDR3 DNA is TGCAGTGCGGGGGGGGCTTACGAGCAGTACTTC. Translation gives CSAGGAYEQYF.

This clonotype was counted at least ten times. The chain carries TRBV28 and TRBJ2-4, with 7 bases that match TRBD2. The CDR3 has 13 residues. With 3 bases clipped from V and 7 bases from J, the junction kept 3 bases outside the gene matches. In germline, CDR1 is MDHEN, CDR2 SYDVKM. The CDR3 reads CASSFWEGNIQYF. CDR3 bases: TGTGCCAGCAGTTTTTGGGAGGGGAACATTCAGTACTTC.

This chain connects TRBV29-1 to TRBJ1-1; TRBD1 might be the D (6 bases). Germline lookup yields CDR1 SQVTM and CDR2 ANQGSEA. V was trimmed by 6 bases and J by 1 base, leaving 12 bases between them. The CDR3 is 13 residues long. The CDR3 loop reads CSVAMTGNTEAFF. In nucleotides, the CDR3 is TGCAGCGTCGCAATGACAGGGAACACTGAAGCTTTCTTT.

There are many counts of this clonotype. The rearrangement joins TRBV4-1 to TRBJ1-1; D unclear. The CDR3 is 13 amino acids. Trimming shortened V by 4 bases and J by 7 bases, and 13 bases separated the two germline ends. Germline V lookup: CDR1 MGHRA, CDR2 YSYEKL. For the CDR3, the DNA is TGCGCCAGCAGCCGGACGGATAGCTATGAAGCTTTCTTT. As protein: CASSRTDSYEAFF.

The sample holds many counts of this clonotype. The rearrangement joins TRBV4-3 to TRBJ2-7, with 11 bases identical to TRBD1. The V and J ends lost 1 base and 1 base, in that order; junction bases with no gene match: 6. The CDR3 has 17 amino acids. Germline V gene data show CDR1 as LGHNA and CDR2 as YSLEER. The DNA for the CDR3 is TGCGCCAGCAGCCAAGGGTGGGGGACAGGGGGATCCTACGAGCAGTACTTC. Translation gives CASSQGWGTGGSYEQYF.

This clonotype was recorded at least ten times. The chain uses TRBV20-1 and TRBJ2-7, with 12 bases fitting TRBD1. Per the germline V gene, CDR1 is DFQATT and CDR2 is SNEGSKA (reference sequence). The CDR3 sequence is 14 residues long. Unmatched junction bases numbered 5, after V lost 4 bases and J lost 4 bases. The CDR3 here is CSAIGDRGQYEQYF. The CDR3 coding sequence is TGCAGTGCTATTGGGGACAGGGGGCAGTACGAGCAGTACTTC.

This clonotype has a count of ten or more. The rearrangement uses TRBV6-2 or TRBV6-3 and TRBJ1-5, with D perhaps TRBD1 (5 bases). Trimming took off 7 bases at V and 3 bases at J, with 10 bases between the two ends. CDR3 length: 13 amino acids. Germline CDR1 and CDR2: MNHEY and SVGEGT. The CDR3 here is CASTLRDNQPQHF. The CDR3 DNA reads as TGTGCCAGCACCCTCAGGGACAATCAGCCCCAGCATTTT.

This clonotype was seen ten or more times. The chain uses TRBV20-1 and TRBJ2-7, with 8 bases that match TRBD2. Trimming at V came to 0 bases and at J to 7 bases, leaving 14 bases not matched to a gene. Germline CDR1 and CDR2: DFQATT and SNEGSKA (reference sequence). CDR3 length: 16 residues. The CDR3 here is CSARDQRAPKRGEQYF. The CDR3 DNA is TGCAGTGCTAGAGATCAAAGGGCCCCAAAGCGGGGGGAGCAGTACTTC.

In its sample, this clonotype was seen many times. V is TRBV11-1 and J is TRBJ1-6; 7 bases agree with TRBD1. The CDR3 consists of 14 residues. The germline gives CDR1 SGHAT, CDR2 FQDESV (reference sequence). V trimming: 5 bases; J trimming: 7 bases; junction bases outside the gene matches: 5. The CDR3 here is CASSGDRENSPLHF. The CDR3 DNA follows: TGTGCCAGCAGCGGCGACAGGGAGAATTCACCCCTCCACTTT.

In its sample, this clonotype was seen many times. This chain joins TRBV6-1 and TRBJ2-7, with D possibly TRBD2 on 7 matching bases. The germline gives CDR1 MNHNS, CDR2 SASEGT. V was cut by 10 bases and J by 6 bases, with 19 bases left in between. The CDR3 length is 13 residues. The CDR3 DNA is TGTGCCACCTCTCTACGACGGGGGGCCGAGCAGTACTTC. It translates to CATSLRRGAEQYF.

Here the CDR3 DNA reads TGTGCCAGCAGCCCGAGGGACAGTGATAATTCACCCCTCCACTTT. Its translation is CASSPRDSDNSPLHF. The V call is TRBV7-9, the J call TRBJ1-6; 7 bases are shared with TRBD1. CDR3 length: 15 residues. The germline CDR1 and CDR2 sequences are SEHNR and FQNEAQ (reference sequence). Losses at the gene ends were 5 bases for V and 5 bases for J; bases not matched to a gene: 6. The full variable domain, its missing parts supplied by reference TRBV7-9 and TRBJ1-6, is DTGVSQNPRHKITKRGQNVTFRCDPISEHNRLYWYRQTLGQGPEFLTYFQNEAQLEKSRLLSDRFSAERPKGSFSTLEIQRTEQGDSAMYLCASSPRDSDNSPLHFGNGTRLTVT.